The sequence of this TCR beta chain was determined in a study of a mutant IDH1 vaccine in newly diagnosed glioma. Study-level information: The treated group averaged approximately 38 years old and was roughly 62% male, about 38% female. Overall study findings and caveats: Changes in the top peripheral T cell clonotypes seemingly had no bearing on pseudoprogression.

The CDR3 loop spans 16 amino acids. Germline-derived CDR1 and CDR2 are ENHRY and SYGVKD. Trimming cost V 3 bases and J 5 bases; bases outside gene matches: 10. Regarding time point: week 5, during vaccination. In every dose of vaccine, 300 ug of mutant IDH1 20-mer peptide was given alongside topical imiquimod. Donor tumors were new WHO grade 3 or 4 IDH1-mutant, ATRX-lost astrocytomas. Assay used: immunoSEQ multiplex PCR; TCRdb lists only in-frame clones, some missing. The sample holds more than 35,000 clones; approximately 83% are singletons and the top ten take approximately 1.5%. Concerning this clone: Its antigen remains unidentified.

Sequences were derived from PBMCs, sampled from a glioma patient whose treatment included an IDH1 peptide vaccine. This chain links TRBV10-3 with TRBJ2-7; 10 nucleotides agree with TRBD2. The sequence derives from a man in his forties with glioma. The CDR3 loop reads CAISDGSGRAENEQYF. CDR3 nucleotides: TGTGCCATCAGTGATGGCAGCGGGAGGGCCGAAAACGAGCAGTACTTC.